This TCR beta chain was obtained from a study of cytomegalovirus exposure and HLA in healthy donors. Looking at the study overall: Drawn from HLA-typed donors, 83 million or so unique TCRs were held in an early data release.

Primers for the PCR totalled 60 Vbeta and 13 Jbeta. Sequencing used immunoSEQ multiplex PCR; TCRdb keeps in-frame clones, though not all of them. The table shows approximately 150,000 clones, with roughly 85% occurring only once. Between the trimmed V and J ends, which lost 2 bases and 1 base, there was a span of 11 bases. This CDR3 is built from 15 residues. CDR1 and CDR2 (germline): ENHRY, SYGVKD. Overall study findings and caveats: Exclusion as indistinguishable affected some V segments, including TRBV6-2 and TRBV6-3. Researchers catalogued under 200 TCR beta chains as cytomegalovirus-associated. Analysis was performed later, and it showed HLA-associated TCR beta chains to be more clonally expanded than equally common others.

Of note for this clone: Its matching antigen is unknown.

The chain is built from TRBV10-3 and TRBJ1-1; D unclear. Sequencing was carried out using PBMCs. This sequence originates from a man aged 40-49 years in good health and CMV-seronegative. The CDR3 sequence: CAISEGGLPNTEAFF. CDR3 in DNA: TGTGCCATCAGTGAGGGTGGACTACCGAACACTGAAGCTTTCTTT.